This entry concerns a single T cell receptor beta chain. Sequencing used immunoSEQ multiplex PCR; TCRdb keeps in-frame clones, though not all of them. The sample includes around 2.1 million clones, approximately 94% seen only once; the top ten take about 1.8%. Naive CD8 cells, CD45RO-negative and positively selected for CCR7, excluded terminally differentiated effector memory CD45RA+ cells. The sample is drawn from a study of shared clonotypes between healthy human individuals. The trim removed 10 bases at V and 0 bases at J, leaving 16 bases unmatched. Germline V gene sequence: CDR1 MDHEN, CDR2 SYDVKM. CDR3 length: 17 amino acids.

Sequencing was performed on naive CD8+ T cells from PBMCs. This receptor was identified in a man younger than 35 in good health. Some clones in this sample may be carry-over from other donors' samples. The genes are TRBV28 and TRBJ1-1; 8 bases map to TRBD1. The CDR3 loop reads CATEPPGQAEMNTEAFF. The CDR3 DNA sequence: TGTGCCACCGAACCTCCGGGACAGGCTGAGATGAACACTGAAGCTTTCTTT.